The 24 T cell receptor beta chains below all came from one sample that was sequenced in a study of blood T cell repertoires in COVID-19 (dated by TCRdb to the early 2020s). To prepare the library, the immunoSEQ multiplex PCR assay was applied. The clones in this table, taken by TCRdb from immuneACCESS, are in-frame only. Not every clone is retained; where verified, under half of the shortfall comes from an unresolved V gene, and the cause of the rest is unknown. Present in this sample are fewer than 250,000 clones, 87% of which were seen just once. Of the sample, 2% to 3% falls within the top ten clones. The sequencing sample was made of PBMCs or T cells enriched from blood (not recorded which). These receptors all come from a woman in her twenties or thirties with acute COVID-19.

The V gene is TRBV11-2, the J gene TRBJ2-1; 8 bases are shared with TRBD1. The trim removed 3 bases at V and 0 bases at J, leaving 4 bases unmatched. CDR3 length equals 16 residues. CDR1 is SGHAT, CDR2 FQNNGV, per germline. DNA for the CDR3: TGTGCCAGCAGCTTCTGGGACAGGAGCTCCTACAATGAGCAGTTCTTC. This encodes CASSFWDRSSYNEQFF. Drawing the rest from reference TRBV11-2 and TRBJ2-1, the complete variable domain is EAGVAQSPRYKIIEKRQSVAFWCNPISGHATLYWYQQILGQGPKLLIQFQNNGVVDDSQLPKDRFSAERLKGVDSTLKIQPAKLEDSAVYLCASSFWDRSSYNEQFFGPGTRLTVL.

The chain combines TRBV18 with TRBJ2-7; 8 positions agree with TRBD2. V lost 6 bases, J lost 1 base, and 11 bases stayed unmatched. The CDR3 length is 16 residues. The germline gives CDR1 KGHSH, CDR2 LQKENI. In nucleotides, the CDR3 is TGTGCCAGCTCTAGCGGGGTCCCCCAATTTTCCTACGAGCAGTACTTC. Its translation is CASSSGVPQFSYEQYF.

The chain has TRBV10-2 and TRBJ2-1, with 13 nucleotides matching TRBD2. The V and J ends lost 6 bases and 7 bases, in that order; junction bases with no gene match: 12. CDR1 and CDR2 from the germline V gene are WSHSY and SAAADI. The CDR3 runs 17 residues. The CDR3 loop is CASRKFLTSGGANEQFF. CDR3 in DNA: TGCGCCAGCAGGAAGTTCCTTACTAGCGGGGGGGCAAATGAGCAGTTCTTC.

The chain uses TRBV30 and TRBJ2-7; tentative D call: TRBD1 (5 bases). V shed 5 bases and J shed 4 bases, with 15 bases lying between them. The CDR3 has 13 residues. The germline CDR1 and CDR2 sequences are GTSNPN and SVGIG (reference sequence). Here the CDR3 DNA reads TGTGCCTGGGATACTCCTGGGGCTTACGAGCAGTACTTC. Its translation: CAWDTPGAYEQYF.

The chain couples TRBV6-5 to TRBJ1-2; D call uncertain. V was shortened by 2 bases and J by 2 bases, with 12 bases between the two germline ends. The CDR3 length is 15 residues. CDR1 and CDR2 (germline): MNHEY, SVGAGI. CDR3 in amino acids: CASSYGEGLNYGYTF. The CDR3 coding sequence is TGTGCCAGCAGTTACGGAGAGGGCCTAAACTATGGCTACACCTTC.

This sequence joins TRBV27 and TRBJ1-5, with 8 bases aligning to TRBD1. V lost 4 bases, J lost 5 bases, and 10 bases stayed unmatched. The CDR3 contains 16 residues. The germline V gene has CDR1 MNHEY and CDR2 SMNVEV (reference sequence). Here the CDR3 reads CASSSQGAGGYQPQHF. Written as DNA, the CDR3 is TGTGCCAGCAGTTCCCAGGGGGCCGGTGGTTATCAGCCCCAGCATTTT.

J is TRBJ1-1 and V is TRBV6-4; TRBD1 is a possible D gene (6 bases). Trimming pared 6 bases from V and 2 bases from J, leaving 10 bases between. Germline CDR1 MRHNA, CDR2 SNTAGT. This CDR3 has 13 residues. The chain's CDR3 is CASSQQGNTEAFF. The CDR3, as DNA: TGTGCCAGCAGCCAACAGGGCAACACTGAAGCTTTCTTT.

The chain recombines TRBV18 with TRBJ1-2, with 9 bases matching TRBD1. The germline V gene has CDR1 KGHSH and CDR2 LQKENI. The CDR3 consists of 14 residues. Losses at the gene ends were 3 bases for V and 5 bases for J; bases not matched to a gene: 4. The CDR3 DNA follows: TGTGCCAGCTCACCGAGGGACAGGGATTATGGCTACACCTTC. Amino acid sequence: CASSPRDRDYGYTF. The full variable domain, rest sourced from reference TRBV18 and TRBJ1-2, is NAGVMQNPRHLVRRRGQEARLRCSPMKGHSHVYWYRQLPEEGLKFMVYLQKENIIDESGMPKERFSAEFPKEGPSILRIQQVVRGDSAAYFCASSPRDRDYGYTFGSGTRLTVV.

The count of this clone is one. The chain has TRBV7-2 and TRBJ1-1; D gene unclear. The CDR3 loop spans 13 amino acids. Trimming cost V 5 bases and J 4 bases, with 11 bases left between them. The germline CDR1 and CDR2 sequences are SGHTA and FQGNSA. The CDR3 sequence: CASSPRRVTEAFF. The DNA for the CDR3 is TGTGCCAGCAGCCCCCGGAGGGTCACTGAAGCTTTCTTT.

This clone was seen more than once but under ten times. This chain joins TRBV5-6 and TRBJ1-1; weak D call: TRBD1 (5 bases). The V and J ends lost 5 bases and 5 bases respectively, with 19 bases between them. In germline, CDR1 is SGHDT, CDR2 YYEEEE. The CDR3 is 15 amino acids. DNA for the CDR3: TGTGCCAGCAGATGGGGCGGGGTGAAGAGGACTGAAGCTTTCTTT. This encodes CASRWGGVKRTEAFF.

This clone has a single count. The genes are TRBV3-1 (or the pseudogene TRBV3-2) and TRBJ2-7, with a possible D match to TRBD1 (6 bases). Trimming took off 0 bases at V and 6 bases at J, with 12 bases between the two ends. Germline values: CDR1 LGHDT, CDR2 YNNKEL (reference sequence). The CDR3 is 14 residues long. The CDR3 DNA sequence: TGTGCCAGCAGCCAAGAAGGGGGAGTGGGCGAGCAGTACTTC. Translating it yields CASSQEGGVGEQYF.

This clone was counted once. The J gene is TRBJ2-3, the V gene TRBV5-4, with 10 nucleotides matching TRBD2. V was pared by 0 bases and J by 4 bases, with 8 bases of the junction left unmatched. This CDR3 contains 17 residues. Germline lookup yields CDR1 SGHNT and CDR2 YYREEE (reference sequence). The CDR3 protein is CASSLDPAGGPSDTQYF. The CDR3 DNA is TGTGCCAGCAGCTTGGATCCAGCGGGGGGGCCATCAGATACGCAGTATTTT.

The V call is TRBV3-1 (or the pseudogene TRBV3-2), the J call TRBJ2-3, with 7 positions matching TRBD2. The germline CDR1 and CDR2 sequences are LGHDT and YNNKEL (reference sequence). This CDR3 has 14 residues. V was clipped by 3 bases and J by 2 bases; unmatched bases: 2. The CDR3 bases are TGTGCCAGCAGCCACGGGACTATCACAGATACGCAGTATTTT. Translating gives CASSHGTITDTQYF.

CDR3 DNA: TGTGCCAGCAGCTTCGGGGACGAGCAGTACTTC. Its translation is CASSFGDEQYF. The rearrangement links TRBV7-6 to TRBJ2-7, with D possibly being TRBD2 (5 bases). The V and J ends lost 3 bases and 5 bases respectively, with 5 bases between them. The CDR3 extends over 11 amino acids. Germline assignment: CDR1 SGHVS and CDR2 FNYEAQ.

The genes are TRBV7-9 and TRBJ1-2; tentative D call: TRBD1 (5 bases). This CDR3 has 14 amino acids. V was trimmed by 0 bases and J by 8 bases, leaving 13 bases between them. Germline values: CDR1 SEHNR, CDR2 FQNEAQ (reference sequence). Here the CDR3 reads CASSLADAGGGYTF. CDR3 in DNA: TGTGCCAGCAGCTTAGCGGACGCCGGGGGGGGCTACACCTTC. Filled out from reference TRBV7-9 and TRBJ1-2, the complete variable domain reads DTGVSQNPRHKITKRGQNVTFRCDPISEHNRLYWYRQTLGQGPEFLTYFQNEAQLEKSRLLSDRFSAERPKGSFSTLEIQRTEQGDSAMYLCASSLADAGGGYTFGSGTRLTVV.

The chain recombines TRBV30 with TRBJ1-1, with D uncertain. The CDR3 extends over 15 amino acids. The germline gives CDR1 GTSNPN, CDR2 SVGIG (reference sequence). Trimming removed 1 base from V and 2 bases from J, with 14 bases in between. The CDR3 sequence: CAWSGSAAINTEAFF. The DNA for the CDR3 is TGTGCCTGGAGTGGTAGCGCAGCGATAAACACTGAAGCTTTCTTT.

This clone has a single count. The chain employs TRBV5-1 and TRBJ1-1; D is unresolved. The CDR3 is 13 amino acids. Looked up from germline, CDR1 is SGHRS and CDR2 is YFSETQ. V was trimmed by 0 bases and J by 3 bases, leaving 6 bases between them. DNA of the CDR3: TGCGCCAGCAGCTTGGCCGAGGACACTGAAGCTTTCTTT. This sequence encodes CASSLAEDTEAFF.

The V call is TRBV4-3, the J call TRBJ1-2; D possibly corresponds to TRBD1 (6 bases). Germline CDR1 LGHNA, CDR2 YSLEER. Trimming took off 0 bases at V and 3 bases at J, with 11 bases between the two ends. CDR3 length equals 15 residues. CDR3 in DNA: TGCGCCAGCAGCCAAGATCAGGACAGTCACTATGGCTACACCTTC. Its translation: CASSQDQDSHYGYTF.

In this sample, this clone turned up once. The rearrangement links TRBV29-1 to TRBJ1-3, with D possibly TRBD1 on 5 matching bases. The germline gives CDR1 SQVTM, CDR2 ANQGSEA. V was pared by 6 bases and J by 6 bases, with 15 bases between. The CDR3 loop spans 13 amino acids. CDR3 amino acids: CSVQGRSENTIYF. The CDR3 DNA sequence: TGCAGCGTCCAGGGAAGATCGGAAAACACCATATATTTT. The full variable domain, in which reference TRBV29-1 and TRBJ1-3 provide the parts outside the CDR3, is SAVISQKPSRDICQRGTSLTIQCQVDSQVTMMFWYRQQPGQSLTLIATANQGSEATYESGFVIDKFPISRPNLTFSTLTVSNMSPEDSSIYLCSVQGRSENTIYFGEGSWLTVV.

The genes are TRBV14 and TRBJ2-2; weak D call: TRBD1 (6 bases). Looked up from germline, CDR1 is SGHDN and CDR2 is FVKESK. V was trimmed by 0 bases and J by 0 bases, leaving 14 bases between them. The CDR3 contains 18 residues. Here the CDR3 DNA reads TGTGCCAGCAGCCAAGATGTTGGGTGGACAGCGAACACCGGGGAGCTGTTTTTT. Translated: CASSQDVGWTANTGELFF. Full variable domain (missing parts from reference TRBV14 and TRBJ2-2): EAGVTQFPSHSVIEKGQTVTLRCDPISGHDNLYWYRRVMGKEIKFLLHFVKESKQDESGMPNNRFLAERTGGTYSTLKVQPAELEDSGVYFCASSQDVGWTANTGELFFGEGSRLTVL.

This clone came up once. J is TRBJ1-2 and V is TRBV11-3; the match to TRBD1 covers 11 bases. The CDR3 has 16 amino acids. The V segment lost 4 bases and the J segment 1 base; nucleotides outside the gene matches: 5. CDR1 is SGHNT and CDR2 is YENEEA in the germline V gene. The CDR3 coding sequence is TGTGCCAGCAGCTCTAAGGGACAGGGGGATAACTATGGCTACACCTTC. Translation: CASSSKGQGDNYGYTF.

The V and J genes are TRBV5-1 and TRBJ2-7, with D unclear. The CDR3 length is 12 residues. CDR1 and CDR2 from the germline V gene are SGHRS and YFSETQ. Trimming removed 0 bases at V and 6 bases at J, with 7 bases between. The CDR3 region is CASSLGPGEQYF. CDR3 nucleotide sequence: TGCGCCAGCAGCTTGGGTCCGGGCGAGCAGTACTTC.

This sequence joins TRBV5-4 and TRBJ2-2; tentative D call: TRBD2 (5 bases). Trimming removed 3 bases at V and 5 bases at J, with 14 bases between. CDR1 is SGHNT, CDR2 YYREEE, per germline (reference sequence). The CDR3 consists of 15 residues. The CDR3 nucleotides read TGTGCCAGCAGCTCCTGGACTGCCCTTACCGGGGAGCTGTTTTTT. Translation: CASSSWTALTGELFF.

The chain joins TRBV18 to TRBJ1-1; 8 nucleotides match TRBD1. From germline, CDR1 is KGHSH and CDR2 LQKENI. The CDR3 totals 14 residues. Losses at the gene ends were 3 bases for V and 3 bases for J; bases not matched to a gene: 3. The CDR3 DNA sequence: TGTGCCAGCTCACCCCGGACAGGGTACACTGAAGCTTTCTTT. Protein: CASSPRTGYTEAFF.